Sequencing of this T cell receptor (beta chain) was carried out in a study of spatial heterogeneity in lung cancer. Time point described: sample taken at primary tumor resection. Unique molecular identifiers tagged every individual TCR cDNA molecule. Each CDR3 protein gets one entry after TCRdb re-called the 5' RACE reads with MiXCR. The repertoire consists of 4,500 to 6,500 distinct CDR3 sequences, with less than 15% occurring once and the leading ten covering about a fifth. The CDR3 has 14 residues. V was trimmed by 3 bases and J by 7 bases, leaving 16 bases between them. Germline V gene lookup returns CDR1 MDHEN and CDR2 SYDVKM. This clonotype has just a few counts.

The chain employs TRBV28 and TRBJ2-7; no clear D. This receptor was identified in a female donor with early-stage non-small cell lung cancer. The sample was normal lung tissue next to the tumor, taken at surgery. The CDR3 spells CASSLATTPLEQYF. The CDR3 region has the DNA TGTGCCAGCAGTTTGGCTACGACACCCCTAGAGCAGTACTTC.